The TCR beta chain described here comes from a study of T-cell memory formation after mild COVID-19. Notes on the study in general: Contracting CD4+ clones sat mainly in CM and EM; CD8+ in EMRA.

Trimming took off 3 bases at V and 1 base at J, with 13 bases between the two ends. This CDR3 spans 15 amino acids. Germline CDR1 and CDR2: SGHRS and YFSETQ. About this clonotype: The target antigen is unknown.

TCRdb fed the 5' RACE reads into MiXCR, producing one record per CDR3 protein. The repertoire holds about 140,000 distinct CDR3 sequences, with 25% as singletons. The material sequenced was PBMCs or a T cell subset sorted from them (not recorded which). The chain links TRBV5-1 to TRBJ1-1; D ambiguous. The clonotype originates from an adult woman who had mild COVID-19 (a few samples of this study predate the infection). Cell type and time point are not known. CDR3 residues: CASSSGLDGNTEAFF. The DNA for the CDR3 is TGCGCCAGCAGCTCAGGATTAGACGGGAACACTGAAGCTTTCTTT.